The clone carrying this T cell receptor beta chain has only one observation. This sample stems from a study of blood T cell repertoires in COVID-19. V dropped 10 bases and J dropped 0; count of bases not matched to a gene: 5. Germline V CDR1 and CDR2: ENHRY, SYGVKD. The CDR3 sequence is 13 residues long. Clones were read by immunoSEQ multiplex PCR, and TCRdb kept only the in-frame ones, dropping some. The sample holds roughly 60,000 clones, almost 85% seen once. The receptor's source is a man aged 55 to 70 with COVID-19, enrolled during active disease. The sample consisted of peripheral blood. The V call is TRBV10-3, the J call TRBJ1-1, with 7 bases aligning to TRBD1. CDR3 DNA sequence: TGTGCCACGTACAGGGGAATGAACACTGAAGCTTTCTTT. This codes for CATYRGMNTEAFF.